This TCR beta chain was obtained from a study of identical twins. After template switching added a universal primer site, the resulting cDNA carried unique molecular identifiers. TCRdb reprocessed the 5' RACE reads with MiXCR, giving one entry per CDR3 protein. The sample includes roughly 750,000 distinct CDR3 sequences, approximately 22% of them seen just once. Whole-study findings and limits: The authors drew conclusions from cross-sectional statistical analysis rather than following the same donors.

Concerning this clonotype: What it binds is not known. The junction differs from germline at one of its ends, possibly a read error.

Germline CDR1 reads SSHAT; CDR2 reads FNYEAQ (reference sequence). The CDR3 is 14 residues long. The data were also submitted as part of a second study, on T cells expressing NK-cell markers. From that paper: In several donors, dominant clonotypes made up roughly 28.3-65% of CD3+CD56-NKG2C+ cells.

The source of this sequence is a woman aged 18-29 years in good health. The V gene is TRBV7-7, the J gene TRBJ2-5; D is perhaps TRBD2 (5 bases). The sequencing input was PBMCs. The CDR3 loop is CASSFGSRGETQYF. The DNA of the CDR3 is TGTGCTAGCAGCTTTGGGTCTAGAGGGGAGACCCAGTACTTC.